These 14 T cell receptor beta chains came from one sample sequenced in a study of blood T cells in healthy people across ages. The second PCR ran about 6 to 11 cycles with a sample-barcoded 5' primer and J-beta primers. Using its own MiXCR run on the 5' RACE reads, TCRdb lists one record per CDR3 protein. Of approximately 1,700,000 distinct CDR3 sequences listed, roughly two fifths were seen once; the top ten hold 23%. Sequenced sample: blood. The receptors here all came from a human donor in good health.

The chain combines TRBV7-2 with TRBJ2-3; D is ambiguous. V was clipped by 5 bases and J by 7 bases, with 13 bases between them. The length of the CDR3 is 13 residues. Germline V gene lookup returns CDR1 SGHTA and CDR2 FQGNSA. CDR3 amino acids: CASSGSGENTQYF. CDR3 bases: TGTGCCAGCAGCGGATCCGGTGAAAATACGCAGTATTTT.

This clonotype turned up a few times. J is TRBJ1-3 and V is TRBV3-1; 7 bases agree with TRBD1. The CDR3 is 15 amino acids. Germline V gene data show CDR1 as LGHDT and CDR2 as YNNKEL (reference sequence). Trimming at V came to 1 base and at J to 10 bases, leaving 10 bases not matched to a gene. The CDR3, as DNA: TGTGCCAGCAGCCAAGGAATAAGAGGGGGCGAAACCATATATTTT. It codes for CASSQGIRGGETIYF.

The chain couples TRBV5-5 to TRBJ1-1, with 8 bases matching TRBD1. J was trimmed by 10 bases and V by 3 bases; bases with no gene match: 8. Per the germline V gene, CDR1 is SGHKS and CDR2 is YYEKEE (reference sequence). This CDR3 has 13 residues. CDR3 DNA: TGTGCCAGCAGCTCGGGGACCGGGACAGGAGCTTTCTTT. It is translated as CASSSGTGTGAFF.

This clonotype was counted between two and nine times. V gene TRBV6-2 or TRBV6-3 combines with J gene TRBJ2-4; D might be TRBD2 (8 bases). CDR1 is MNHEY, CDR2 SVGEGT, per germline. CDR3 length equals 15 residues. V gave up 3 bases and J gave up 8 bases, with 17 bases separating them. DNA of the CDR3: TGTGCCAGCAGTTATTGGGGGACAGCGGGAGACATTCAGTACTTC. Its protein is CASSYWGTAGDIQYF.

This chain links TRBV6-6 with TRBJ1-2; D is possibly TRBD1 (5 bases). CDR1 is MNHNY and CDR2 is SVGAGI in the germline V gene (reference sequence). The V end was cut by 2 bases, the J end by 1 base, with 14 bases between. This CDR3 region has 16 residues. The CDR3 coding sequence is TGTGCCAGCAGTTACCAGGGTACAGTCTTTAACTATGGCTACACCTTC. Its translation: CASSYQGTVFNYGYTF.

The rearrangement uses TRBV28 and TRBJ2-3; 8 nucleotides line up with TRBD1. The V and J ends lost 5 bases and 2 bases, in that order; junction bases with no gene match: 6. The CDR3 extends over 15 amino acids. Germline CDR1 MDHEN, CDR2 SYDVKM. CDR3 amino acids: CASSPTGQDTDTQYF. CDR3 in DNA: TGTGCCAGCAGTCCCACGGGACAGGACACAGATACGCAGTATTTT.

V usage is TRBV5-1 and J usage is TRBJ1-2; unclear D gene. Germline lookup yields CDR1 SGHRS and CDR2 YFSETQ. The CDR3 loop spans 16 amino acids. The V end lost 0 bases, the J end lost 4 bases, and 16 bases lay between the germline ends. For the CDR3, the DNA is TGCGCCAGCAGCTTGGTAATGACCTCCTCCTCCTATGGCTACACCTTC. Amino acid sequence: CASSLVMTSSSYGYTF.

The chain links TRBV6-2 or TRBV6-3 to TRBJ2-3; D might be TRBD2 (6 bases). From germline, CDR1 is MNHEY and CDR2 SVGEGT. V was pared by 2 bases and J by 2 bases, with 14 bases between. The CDR3 extends over 16 amino acids. The CDR3 bases are TGTGCCAGCAGTTACCTCGGGGGAACTCCCACAGATACGCAGTATTTT. Translated: CASSYLGGTPTDTQYF.

V and J are TRBV15 and TRBJ2-5; perhaps D is TRBD1 or TRBD2 (6 bases each). This CDR3 is 16 amino acids long. The germline gives CDR1 LNHNV, CDR2 YYDKDF (reference sequence). V gave up 8 bases and J gave up 5 bases, with 24 bases separating them. The CDR3 region is CATALPGAGGIETQYF. DNA for the CDR3: TGTGCCACCGCCCTGCCCGGGGCCGGGGGCATTGAGACCCAGTACTTC.

This clonotype was detected a few times. CDR3 bases: TGCGCCAGCAGCCAAGGCCGGACAGGGTGGGCGGTTCAAGAGACCCAGTACTTC. This gives the protein CASSQGRTGWAVQETQYF. The rearrangement joins TRBV4-3 to TRBJ2-5, with 8 nucleotides matching TRBD1. The CDR3 sequence is 18 residues long. With 1 base clipped from V and 2 bases from J, the junction kept 12 bases outside the gene matches. CDR1 and CDR2 from the germline V gene are LGHNA and YSLEER.

The chain has TRBV12-3 or TRBV12-4 and TRBJ2-4; D gene ambiguous. The CDR3 spans 12 residues. Trimming cost V 4 bases and J 13 bases, with 14 bases left between them. The CDR3 sequence: CASSYGFVGQYF. For the CDR3, the DNA is TGTGCCAGCAGTTACGGGTTCGTAGGGCAGTACTTC.

The chain joins TRBV20-1 to TRBJ2-7; 7 bases are a match to TRBD1. CDR1 and CDR2 from the germline V gene are DFQATT and SNEGSKA (reference sequence). CDR3 length: 16 amino acids. V was pared by 2 bases and J by 7 bases, with 17 bases of the junction left unmatched. As DNA, the CDR3 is TGCAGTGCTAGACCTTGGCCCGACAGGGTGATTGGGGAGCAGTACTTC. It translates to CSARPWPDRVIGEQYF.

The rearrangement uses TRBV4-1 and TRBJ2-5, with 10 bases aligning to TRBD2. Germline V CDR1 and CDR2: MGHRA, YSYEKL. This CDR3 has 19 residues. Trimming removed 1 base from V and 4 bases from J; junction bases left unmatched: 15. In DNA, the CDR3 is TGCGCCAGCAGCCAAGTTGTCGCTAGCGGGGGAACCGGAGGAGAGACCCAGTACTTC. Translation gives CASSQVVASGGTGGETQYF.

The rearrangement uses TRBV6-5 and TRBJ2-3; TRBD2 might be the D (5 bases). V was shortened by 5 bases and J by 4 bases, with 16 bases between the two germline ends. CDR1 is MNHEY, CDR2 SVGAGI, per germline. The CDR3 consists of 15 residues. CDR3 bases: TGTGCCAGCAGTCCCGAGCGGCAGAGGGCAGATACGCAGTATTTT. It encodes CASSPERQRADTQYF.